This entry is about one T cell receptor beta chain. Its antigen is not identified. J lost 2 bases, V lost 0 bases, and 4 bases had no gene match. The CDR3 loop spans 17 amino acids. Germline lookup yields CDR1 DFQATT and CDR2 SNEGSKA (reference sequence). This sample is part of a study of blood T cells in healthy people across ages. Study conclusions and caveats: Diversity figures derived from one million T cells were judged to underestimate the true value.

PCR was performed a second time for roughly 6 to 12 cycles using a sample-barcoded 5' primer and a J-beta primer mix. Each CDR3 protein gets one entry after TCRdb re-called the 5' RACE reads with MiXCR. The repertoire holds some 750,000 distinct CDR3 sequences, with about 20% as singletons. PBMCs were isolated at a quantity of at least 6.5 million per sample. The rearrangement joins TRBV20-1 to TRBJ2-2, with 12 bases aligning to TRBD2. Sequencing was carried out using blood. The source is an older man in good health. For the CDR3, the DNA is TGCAGTGCTAGAGACCCTAGCGGGGGGGGAAACACCGGGGAGCTGTTTTTT. Protein sequence: CSARDPSGGGNTGELFF.